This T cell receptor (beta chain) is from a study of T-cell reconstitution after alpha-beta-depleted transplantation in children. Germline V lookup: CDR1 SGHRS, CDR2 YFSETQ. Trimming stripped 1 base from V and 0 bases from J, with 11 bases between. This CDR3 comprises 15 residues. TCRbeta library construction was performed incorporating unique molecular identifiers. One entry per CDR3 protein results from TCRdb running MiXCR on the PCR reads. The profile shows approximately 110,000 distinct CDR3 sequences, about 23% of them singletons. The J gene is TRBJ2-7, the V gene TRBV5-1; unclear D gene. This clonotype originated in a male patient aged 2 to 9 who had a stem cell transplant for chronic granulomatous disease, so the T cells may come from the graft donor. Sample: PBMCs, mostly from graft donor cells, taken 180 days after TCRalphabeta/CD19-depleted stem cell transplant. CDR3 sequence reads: CASSLMTKSSYEQYF. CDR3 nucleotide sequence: TGCGCCAGCAGCTTGATGACAAAGAGCTCCTACGAGCAGTACTTC.